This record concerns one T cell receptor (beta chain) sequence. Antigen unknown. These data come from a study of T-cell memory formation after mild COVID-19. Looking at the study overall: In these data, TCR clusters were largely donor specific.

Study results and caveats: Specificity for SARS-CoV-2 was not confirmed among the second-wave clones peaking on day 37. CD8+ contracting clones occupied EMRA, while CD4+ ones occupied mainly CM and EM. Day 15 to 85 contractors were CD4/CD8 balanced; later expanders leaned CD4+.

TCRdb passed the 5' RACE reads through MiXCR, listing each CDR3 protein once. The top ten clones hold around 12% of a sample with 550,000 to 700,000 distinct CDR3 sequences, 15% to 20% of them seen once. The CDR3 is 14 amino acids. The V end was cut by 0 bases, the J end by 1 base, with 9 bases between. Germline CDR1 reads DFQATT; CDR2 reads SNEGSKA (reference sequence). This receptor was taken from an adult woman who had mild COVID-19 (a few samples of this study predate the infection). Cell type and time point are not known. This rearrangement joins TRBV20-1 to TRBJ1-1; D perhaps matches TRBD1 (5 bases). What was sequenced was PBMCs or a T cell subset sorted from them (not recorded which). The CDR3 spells CSARDGTANTEAFF. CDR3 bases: TGCAGTGCTAGAGATGGGACGGCGAACACTGAAGCTTTCTTT.